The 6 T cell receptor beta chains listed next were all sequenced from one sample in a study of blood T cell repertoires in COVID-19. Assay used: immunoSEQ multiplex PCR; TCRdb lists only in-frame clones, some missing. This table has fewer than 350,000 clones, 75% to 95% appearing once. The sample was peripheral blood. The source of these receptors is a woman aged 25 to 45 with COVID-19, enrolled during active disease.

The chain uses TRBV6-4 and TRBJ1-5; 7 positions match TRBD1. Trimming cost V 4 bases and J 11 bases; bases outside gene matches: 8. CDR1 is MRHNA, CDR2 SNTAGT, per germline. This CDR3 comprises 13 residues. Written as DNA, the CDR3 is TGTGCCAGCAGTGCTACCCCACAGGGGTCCCAGCATTTT. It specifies CASSATPQGSQHF.

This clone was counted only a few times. DNA for the CDR3: TGCGCCAGCAGCCCCCGACAGGGGAACACCGGGGAGCTGTTTTTT. It translates to CASSPRQGNTGELFF. V usage is TRBV4-1 and J usage is TRBJ2-2; TRBD1 matches 7 bases. There are 15 residues in the CDR3. From germline, CDR1 is MGHRA and CDR2 YSYEKL. J gave up 1 base and V 4 bases, and 3 bases lay outside the gene matches.

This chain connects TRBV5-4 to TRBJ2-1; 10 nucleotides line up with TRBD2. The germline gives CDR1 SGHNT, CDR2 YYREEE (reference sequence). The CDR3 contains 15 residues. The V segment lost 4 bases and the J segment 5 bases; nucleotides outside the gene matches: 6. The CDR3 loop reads CASSRDGLADNEQFF. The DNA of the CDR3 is TGTGCCAGCAGCAGAGACGGACTAGCGGACAATGAGCAGTTCTTC.

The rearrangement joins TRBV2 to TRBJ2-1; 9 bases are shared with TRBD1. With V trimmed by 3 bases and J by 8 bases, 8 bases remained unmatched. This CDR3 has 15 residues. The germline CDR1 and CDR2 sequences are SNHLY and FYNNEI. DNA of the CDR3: TGTGCCAGCAGTGACCCCCGGGACAGGGATGATGAGCAGTTCTTC. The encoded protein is CASSDPRDRDDEQFF.

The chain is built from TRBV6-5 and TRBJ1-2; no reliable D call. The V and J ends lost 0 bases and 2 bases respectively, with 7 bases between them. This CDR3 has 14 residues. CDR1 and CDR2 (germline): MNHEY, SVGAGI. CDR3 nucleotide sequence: TGTGCCAGCAGTTACTCGTACACCAACTATGGCTACACCTTC. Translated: CASSYSYTNYGYTF.

In nucleotides, the CDR3 is TGCGCCAGCAGACAATCGCCAGCAACTAATGAAAAACTGTTTTTT. Its protein product is CASRQSPATNEKLFF. The chain recombines TRBV5-1 with TRBJ1-4; D remains unclear. The CDR3 spans 15 residues. V was pared by 5 bases and J by 0 bases, with 11 bases between. Germline V gives CDR1 SGHRS, CDR2 YFSETQ.